This is a list of T cell receptor beta chains from one sample in a study of blood T cells in healthy people across ages. TCRdb itself ran the 5' RACE reads through MiXCR, one entry per CDR3 protein. Found here are more than 1,400,000 distinct CDR3 sequences, 40% to 50% of them singletons; the top ten hold roughly 7.7%. The sequenced sample was blood. The receptors come from a woman in her late teens or twenties in good health. Each CDR3 is given with its conserved first and last residue. The D gene is left open where the match is weak. Clone size is stated in some rows and not others, as once, few, many or a class when expanded.

V,D,J,size,CDR3,DNA
TRBV11-2,TRBD1,TRBJ1-2,-,CASSFLTGQGGNGYTF,TGTGCCAGCAGCTTCTTGACAGGGCAAGGGGGTAATGGCTACACCTTC
TRBV12-3/TRBV12-4,TRBD1,TRBJ2-3,-,CASSWDRLTDTQYF,TGTGCCAGCAGTTGGGACAGACTCACAGATACGCAGTATTTT
TRBV9,TRBD1,TRBJ2-3,-,CASSAAPGQESTDTQYF,TGTGCCAGCAGCGCCGCCCCGGGACAGGAGAGCACAGATACGCAGTATTTT
TRBV7-9,TRBD2,TRBJ2-1,few,CASSLTGHQTSIDEQFF,TGTGCCAGCAGCTTAACAGGACACCAGACTAGCATCGATGAGCAGTTCTTC
TRBV2,-,TRBJ1-1,once,CASRGLGTEAFF,TGTGCCAGCAGGGGGCTAGGCACTGAAGCTTTCTTT
TRBV20-1,-,TRBJ2-7,few,CSASETGLGYYEQYF,TGCAGTGCTAGTGAGACCGGGCTCGGGTACTACGAGCAGTACTTC
TRBV5-1,-,TRBJ2-5,-,CASKVASQETQYF,TGCGCCAGCAAGGTAGCGTCCCAAGAGACCCAGTACTTC
TRBV4-2,-,TRBJ1-1,-,CASSRFLRDTEAFF,TGTGCCAGCAGCCGCTTTCTGCGGGACACTGAAGCTTTCTTT
TRBV27,-,TRBJ1-2,-,CASSGTGPAFNYGYTF,TGTGCCAGCAGTGGTACAGGCCCCGCTTTTAACTATGGCTACACCTTC
TRBV5-1,-,TRBJ1-1,-,CASSRLGGALNTEAFF,TGCGCCAGCAGCCGGCTCGGAGGGGCCCTGAACACTGAAGCTTTCTTT
TRBV3-1,-,TRBJ1-2,once,CASSQDLKGPNYGYTF,TGTGCCAGCAGCCAAGATTTGAAGGGGCCTAACTATGGCTACACCTTC
TRBV5-1,-,TRBJ2-3,-,CASSRPTSPEGTDTRYF,TGCGCCAGCAGCCGCCCCACTAGTCCCGAAGGCACAGATACGCGGTATTTT
TRBV6-5,TRBD1,TRBJ1-6,few,CASSFDRGGNSPLHF,TGTGCCAGCAGTTTCGACAGGGGAGGCAATTCACCCCTCCACTTT
TRBV10-3,TRBD1,TRBJ2-1,many,CAISDDRGNEQFF,TGTGCCATCAGCGATGACAGGGGCAATGAGCAGTTCTTC
TRBV10-2,-,TRBJ2-2,few,CASRAAANTGELFF,TGCGCCAGCAGGGCAGCCGCGAACACCGGGGAGCTGTTTTTT
TRBV7-9,TRBD2,TRBJ2-1,-,CASSLGFSGLSNEQFF,TGTGCCAGCAGCCTCGGGTTTAGCGGGCTGAGTAATGAGCAGTTCTTC
TRBV4-3,-,TRBJ1-2,-,CASSQGSGPNYGYTF,TGCGCCAGCAGCCAAGGGTCAGGTCCTAACTATGGCTACACCTTC
TRBV2,-,TRBJ1-2,-,CASPTGVAEGYTF,TGTGCCAGCCCCACCGGGGTGGCTGAGGGCTACACCTTC
TRBV10-3,TRBD1,TRBJ2-7,-,CAFYTGTVSDEQYF,TGTGCCTTCTATACCGGGACAGTCTCCGACGAGCAGTACTTC
TRBV20-1,-,TRBJ2-1,few,CSASGTWGYNEQFF,TGCAGTGCATCCGGGACTTGGGGATACAATGAGCAGTTCTTC
TRBV20-1,-,TRBJ1-6,-,CSARDLLGSSPLHF,TGCAGTGCTAGAGATCTCCTGGGGTCCTCACCCCTCCACTTT
TRBV30,-,TRBJ2-5,-,CAWSVSLQETQYF,TGTGCCTGGAGTGTAAGCCTCCAGGAGACCCAGTACTTC
TRBV29-1,TRBD1,TRBJ1-2,-,CGVEEHRDRGIGYTF,TGCGGCGTTGAAGAACACCGGGACAGGGGAATTGGCTACACCTTC